This TCR beta chain originates from a study of PD-1 blockade in classical Hodgkin lymphoma. As for the study in general: The patients were dosed with nivolumab 3 mg/kg, infused intravenously every 2 weeks.

As to time point: cycle 4 day 1 (C4D1), after 6 weeks of nivolumab. There was relapse after autologous stem cell transplantation in every patient, and there was variation in brentuximab vedotin exposure. Magnetic negative selection isolated CD8+ T cells from thawed PBMCs. CDR1 is MDHEN and CDR2 is SYDVKM in the germline V gene. Trimming took 6 bases from V and 5 from J, leaving 20 bases between them. This CDR3 contains 15 residues. Study-level points and caveats: The CD4+ diversity rise by C4D1 was clearest in complete responders.

This clone qualifies as medium-sized. The antigen is undetermined. Only in-frame clones appear in the TCRdb table, and some are missing; sequencing was by immunoSEQ multiplex PCR. The sample has about 20,000 clones, over 65% seen once. The chain recombines TRBV28 with TRBJ2-7; D is possibly TRBD2 (6 bases). The clonotype comes from a human donor with classical Hodgkin lymphoma. The sample here was CD8+ T cells from blood, taken before the fourth cycle of nivolumab. Written as DNA, the CDR3 is TGTGCCAGCAGGCCAACCTTGGGGGGAGGCAACGAGCAGTACTTC. Its translation: CASRPTLGGGNEQYF.